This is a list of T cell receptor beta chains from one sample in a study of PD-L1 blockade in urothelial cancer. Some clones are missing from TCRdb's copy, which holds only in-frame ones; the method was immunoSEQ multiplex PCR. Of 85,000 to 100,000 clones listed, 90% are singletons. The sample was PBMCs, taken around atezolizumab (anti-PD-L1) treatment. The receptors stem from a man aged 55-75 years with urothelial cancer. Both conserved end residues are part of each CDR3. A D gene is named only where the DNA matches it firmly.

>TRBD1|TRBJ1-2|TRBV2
CASLRDRDYYGYTF
TGTGCCAGTCTCCGGGACAGGGACTACTATGGCTACACCTTC
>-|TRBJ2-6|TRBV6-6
CASTQSSGANVLTF
TGTGCCAGCACACAGAGCTCTGGGGCCAACGTCCTGACTTTC
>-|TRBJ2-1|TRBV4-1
CASSQEASAGGSNEQFF
TGCGCCAGCAGCCAAGAAGCCTCCGCAGGTGGATCCAATGAGCAGTTCTTC
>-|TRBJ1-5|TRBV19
CASSIVQGTQPQHF
TGTGCCAGTAGTATAGTGCAGGGAACTCAGCCCCAGCATTTT
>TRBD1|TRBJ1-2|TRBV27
CASSLSTGGRYYGYTF
TGTGCCAGCAGTTTATCGACAGGGGGCCGGTACTATGGCTACACCTTC
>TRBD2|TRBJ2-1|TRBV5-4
CASSQRLAGYNEQFF
TGTGCCAGCAGCCAAAGACTAGCGGGTTACAATGAGCAGTTCTTC
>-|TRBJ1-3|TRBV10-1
CASRPDSSGNTIYF
TGCGCCAGTCGTCCGGACAGCTCTGGAAACACCATATATTTT
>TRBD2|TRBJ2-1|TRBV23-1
CASRIEKNQRGSYNEQFF
TGCGCCAGCAGGATAGAAAAAAACCAGCGGGGGTCCTACAATGAGCAGTTCTTC
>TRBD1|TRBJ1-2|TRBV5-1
CASSLRQGAGYTF
TGCGCCAGCAGCCTGAGACAGGGGGCTGGCTACACCTTC
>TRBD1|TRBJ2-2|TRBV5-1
CASSLTTGVGNTGELFF
TGCGCCAGCAGCCTTACGACAGGGGTGGGCAACACCGGGGAGCTGTTTTTT
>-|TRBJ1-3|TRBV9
CASSVGPEGSGNTIYF
TGTGCCAGCAGCGTAGGTCCCGAGGGATCTGGAAACACCATATATTTT
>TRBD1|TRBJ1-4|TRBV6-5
CASSRTGVNEKLFF
TGTGCCAGCAGCCGGACAGGGGTGAATGAAAAACTGTTTTTT
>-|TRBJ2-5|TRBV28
CASGSGDRETQYF
TGTGCCAGCGGCTCGGGAGATCGGGAGACCCAGTACTTC
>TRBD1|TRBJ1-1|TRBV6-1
CASSGLGTDEAFF
TGTGCCAGCAGTGGACTAGGGACAGATGAAGCTTTCTTT
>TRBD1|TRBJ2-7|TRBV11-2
CASRERGRGPLSSYEQYF
TGTGCCAGCAGGGAACGGGGCAGGGGGCCACTGAGCTCCTACGAGCAGTACTTC
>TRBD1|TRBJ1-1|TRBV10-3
CAISEFPGGAGNTEAFF
TGTGCCATCAGTGAGTTTCCAGGGGGCGCTGGGAACACTGAAGCTTTCTTT
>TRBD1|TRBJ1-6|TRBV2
CASRGGQGFYSPLHF
TGTGCCAGCAGGGGGGGACAGGGTTTTTATTCACCCCTCCACTTT
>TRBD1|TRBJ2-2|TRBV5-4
CASSFSGGYTGELFF
TGTGCCAGCAGCTTCTCAGGGGGCTACACCGGGGAGCTGTTTTTT
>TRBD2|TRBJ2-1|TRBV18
CASSPISGSTNEQFF
TGTGCCAGCTCACCAATCAGCGGGAGCACAAATGAGCAGTTCTTC
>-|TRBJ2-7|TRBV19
CASSTGPGAREQYF
TGTGCCAGTAGTACGGGACCGGGAGCGCGGGAGCAGTACTTC